This entry lists 20 T cell receptor beta chains sequenced from one sample in a study of cytomegalovirus exposure and HLA in healthy donors listed by TCRdb under 2017. Receptors were amplified or captured by the immunoSEQ multiplex PCR assay. TCRdb took this table from immuneACCESS and kept in-frame rearrangements with V and J called. Such tables lack part of the clones; where checked against another copy, unresolved V genes explain under half of the gap, and the rest is unexplained. Within this sample are over 200,000 clones, with 80% to 95% of them counted one time only. The leading ten clones occupy approximately 3.1% of the sample. Sequences were obtained from PBMCs. These receptors were obtained from a woman aged 25-40 years in good health and CMV-seronegative.

The chain employs TRBV4-1 and TRBJ2-7; D might be TRBD1 or TRBD2, each matching 5 bases. The V end lost 0 bases, the J end lost 3 bases, and 12 bases lay between the germline ends. The CDR3 contains 15 residues. CDR1 is MGHRA, CDR2 YSYEKL, per germline. CDR3: CASSQEGLGDYEQYF. The CDR3, as DNA: TGCGCCAGCAGCCAAGAGGGTCTGGGGGACTACGAGCAGTACTTC.

J is TRBJ2-3 and V is TRBV28; TRBD2 aligns across 8 bases. V was pared by 6 bases and J by 4 bases, with 9 bases of the junction left unmatched. This CDR3 is built from 15 residues. CDR1 is MDHEN and CDR2 is SYDVKM in the germline V gene. In DNA form, the CDR3 reads TGTGCCAGCAGGGAGTGGACTAGCCCGGCAGATACGCAGTATTTT. Translating gives CASREWTSPADTQYF.

The rearrangement uses TRBV2 and TRBJ2-5; 7 positions match TRBD2. Germline V CDR1 and CDR2: SNHLY, FYNNEI. The V segment lost 7 bases and the J segment 4 bases; nucleotides outside the gene matches: 15. The CDR3 is 16 residues long. CDR3 DNA: TGTGCCAGCATACACCTCATTGGGGAGGGAGGAGAGACCCAGTACTTC. This encodes CASIHLIGEGGETQYF.

CDR3 nucleotide sequence: TGTGCCAGCTTCCATAGGAGGACTAGCGTCCAGAGCACAGATACGCAGTATTTT. Protein sequence: CASFHRRTSVQSTDTQYF. The V gene is TRBV28, the J gene TRBJ2-3; TRBD2 matches 9 bases. J gave up 0 bases and V 8 bases, and 15 bases lay outside the gene matches. Germline V gene sequence: CDR1 MDHEN, CDR2 SYDVKM. The CDR3 has 18 amino acids.

The chain employs TRBV7-9 and TRBJ2-1; 7 bases line up with TRBD1. The germline V gene has CDR1 SEHNR and CDR2 FQNEAQ (reference sequence). The V gene end was trimmed by 5 bases and the J gene end by 7 bases; junction bases not matched to a gene: 11. The CDR3 is 15 residues long. CDR3 bases: TGTGCCAGCAGCCGTCTCCGGGACAGCAAAAATGAGCAGTTCTTC. It codes for CASSRLRDSKNEQFF.

The chain carries TRBV19 and TRBJ2-6, with D uncertain. Germline lookup yields CDR1 LNHDA and CDR2 SQIVND (reference sequence). The CDR3 extends over 16 amino acids. The V gene lost 2 bases and the J gene lost 2 bases, with 10 bases spanning the gap. The CDR3 region is CASSIPFVTGANVLTF. The CDR3 nucleotides read TGTGCCAGTAGTATACCCTTTGTAACTGGGGCCAACGTCCTGACTTTC.

CDR3 loop: CASGGRAPDTQYF. The CDR3 coding sequence is TGTGCCAGCGGGGGGAGGGCCCCAGATACGCAGTATTTT. V usage is TRBV7-8 and J usage is TRBJ2-3, with 7 bases that match TRBD2. The CDR3 consists of 13 residues. The germline CDR1 and CDR2 sequences are SGHVS and FQNEAQ. The V segment lost 8 bases and the J segment 4 bases; nucleotides outside the gene matches: 6.

The rearrangement links TRBV5-1 to TRBJ2-2, with D hard to call. CDR3 length: 13 amino acids. Trimming removed 2 bases at V and 1 base at J, with 3 bases between. Germline loops: CDR1 SGHRS, CDR2 YFSETQ. The CDR3 protein is CASSLQNTGELFF. CDR3 nucleotide sequence: TGCGCCAGCAGCTTACAGAACACCGGGGAGCTGTTTTTT.

V and J are TRBV11-2 and TRBJ1-2, with D perhaps TRBD1 (5 bases). CDR1 and CDR2 from the germline V gene are SGHAT and FQNNGV. CDR3 size: 13 residues. Trimming stripped 10 bases from V and 4 bases from J, with 16 bases between. In DNA, the CDR3 is TGTGCCATCCAGCGGGAGGGGAGCTATGGCTACACCTTC. It specifies CAIQREGSYGYTF.

The CDR3 DNA sequence: TGCGCCAGCAGCCAGGGACTAACCTATTACGAGCAGTACTTC. Its translation: CASSQGLTYYEQYF. The chain employs TRBV4-3 and TRBJ2-7; 7 bases map to TRBD2. Trimming cost V 3 bases and J 4 bases; bases outside gene matches: 6. The germline gives CDR1 LGHNA, CDR2 YSLEER. The CDR3 has 14 amino acids.

This clone was detected once. This rearrangement joins TRBV28 to TRBJ2-7; tentatively, D is TRBD1 (6 bases). CDR1 and CDR2 (germline): MDHEN, SYDVKM. The CDR3 length is 14 residues. V dropped 9 bases and J dropped 7 bases, with 22 bases sitting between them. The DNA of the CDR3 is TGTGCCAGTGGGATCCAGGGGTGGGTAGAAGAGCAGTACTTC. Translation gives CASGIQGWVEEQYF.

The chain joins TRBV28 to TRBJ1-1; D ambiguous. Deletions cut 0 bases from V and 4 bases from J, with 21 bases between. The germline V gene encodes CDR1 MDHEN and CDR2 SYDVKM. This CDR3 is built from 18 residues. DNA of the CDR3: TGTGCCAGCAGTTTATGGGCTGACCCCGAAAGGTTGGTCACTGAAGCTTTCTTT. Residues: CASSLWADPERLVTEAFF. Variable domain in full (rest from reference TRBV28 and TRBJ1-1): DVKVTQSSRYLVKRTGEKVFLECVQDMDHENMFWYRQDPGLGLRLIYFSYDVKMKEKGDIPEGYSVSREKKERFSLILESASTNQTSMYLCASSLWADPERLVTEAFFGQGTRLTVV.

This clone was detected once. CDR3 residues: CASSLQGLNTEAFF. The DNA for the CDR3 is TGTGCCAGCAGTTTACAGGGGTTGAACACTGAAGCTTTCTTT. The chain carries TRBV27 and TRBJ1-1; TRBD1 might be the D (6 bases). This CDR3 spans 14 amino acids. V lost 2 bases and J 0 bases, leaving 7 bases between the germline ends. The germline CDR1 and CDR2 sequences are MNHEY and SMNVEV (reference sequence).

This clone showed up just a few times. V is TRBV29-1 and J is TRBJ1-4, with 11 bases identical to TRBD1. The J segment lost 8 bases and the V segment lost 4 bases, leaving 0 bases of the junction unmatched. Germline V gives CDR1 SQVTM, CDR2 ANQGSEA. The CDR3 runs to 12 residues. In DNA, the CDR3 is TGCAGCGTTGGGACAGGGGGCGAAAAACTGTTTTTT. It yields the protein CSVGTGGEKLFF.

The rearrangement joins TRBV14 to TRBJ2-7; perhaps TRBD2 as D (7 bases). Germline V gene data show CDR1 as SGHDN and CDR2 as FVKESK. With 2 bases removed from V and 7 bases from J, the gap between germline ends came to 15 bases. The CDR3 is 14 amino acids. CDR3 DNA sequence: TGTGCCAGCAGCCAACTATTAGGGGGGGAAGAGCAGTACTTC. Translated: CASSQLLGGEEQYF.

The chain couples TRBV11-2 to TRBJ2-7; perhaps TRBD1 as D (6 bases). Germline CDR1 is SGHAT and CDR2 is FQNNGV. The CDR3 totals 16 residues. The V gene lost 4 bases and the J gene lost 3 bases, with 19 bases spanning the gap. The CDR3 here is CASSSRGSAEFYEQYF. CDR3 bases: TGTGCCAGCAGCTCCAGGGGCTCTGCTGAATTCTACGAGCAGTACTTC.

V usage is TRBV28 and J usage is TRBJ2-3; the D gene is possibly TRBD1 (5 bases). V shed 5 bases and J shed 4 bases, with 16 bases lying between them. This CDR3 has 15 amino acids. Per the germline V gene, CDR1 is MDHEN and CDR2 is SYDVKM. The CDR3 DNA reads as TGTGCCAGCAGTAGTAGGGGATTACGGGCAGATACGCAGTATTTT. Protein sequence: CASSSRGLRADTQYF.

This chain connects TRBV6-5 to TRBJ2-7, with TRBD2 identical over 7 bases. With 0 bases clipped from V and 7 bases from J, the junction kept 3 bases outside the gene matches. Germline CDR1 is MNHEY and CDR2 is SVGAGI. The CDR3 is 13 amino acids. The CDR3 DNA reads as TGTGCCAGCAGTTACTCGGGGGGGTTGGAGCAGTACTTC. Amino acids: CASSYSGGLEQYF.

V is TRBV27 and J is TRBJ2-1; 7 bases agree with TRBD2. CDR1 is MNHEY and CDR2 is SMNVEV in the germline V gene (reference sequence). The ends lost 0 bases at V and 4 bases at J; junction bases unmatched: 6. This CDR3 contains 16 residues. The CDR3 DNA is TGTGCCAGCAGTTTATCGGGGGACTACATATACAATGAGCAGTTCTTC. Translated, it gives CASSLSGDYIYNEQFF.

The chain joins TRBV6-1 to TRBJ2-3; 7 bases agree with TRBD1. The CDR3 contains 15 residues. With V trimmed by 1 base and J by 5 bases, 6 bases remained unmatched. Germline lookup yields CDR1 MNHNS and CDR2 SASEGT. CDR3 in amino acids: CASSEERGPGDTQYF. DNA of the CDR3: TGTGCCAGCAGTGAAGAAAGGGGGCCGGGAGATACGCAGTATTTT.